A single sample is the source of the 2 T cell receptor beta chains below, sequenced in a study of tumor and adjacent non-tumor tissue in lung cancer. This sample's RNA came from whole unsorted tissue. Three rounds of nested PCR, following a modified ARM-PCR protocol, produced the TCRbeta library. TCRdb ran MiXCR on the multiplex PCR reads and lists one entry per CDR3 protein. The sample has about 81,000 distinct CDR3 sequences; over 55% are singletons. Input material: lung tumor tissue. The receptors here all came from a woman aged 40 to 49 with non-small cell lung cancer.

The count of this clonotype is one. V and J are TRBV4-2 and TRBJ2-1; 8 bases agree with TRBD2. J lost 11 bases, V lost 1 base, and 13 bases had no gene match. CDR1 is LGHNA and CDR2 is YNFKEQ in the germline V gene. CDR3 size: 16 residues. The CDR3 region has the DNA TGTGCCAGCAGCCAAGGGATTAGCGGGGATATAAATAAGCAGTTCTTC. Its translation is CASSQGISGDINKQFF.

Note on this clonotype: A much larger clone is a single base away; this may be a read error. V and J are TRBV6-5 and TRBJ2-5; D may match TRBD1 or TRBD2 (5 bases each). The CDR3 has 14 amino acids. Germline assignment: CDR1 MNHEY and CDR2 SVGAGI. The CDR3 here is CACSAQGEEETQYF. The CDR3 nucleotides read TGTGCCTGCAGTGCCCAGGGAGAGGAAGAGACCCAGTACTTC.